One and the same sample provided the 21 T cell receptor beta chains below, sequenced in a study of T cell changes during pregnancy in multiple sclerosis (dated by TCRdb to 2018 to 2020). Libraries were constructed by the immunoSEQ multiplex PCR assay. In its TCRdb copy, this immuneACCESS table keeps in-frame sequences only and misses some clones. Where compared with another copy, unresolved V genes explain less than half of these, and the others have no known cause. The sample table lists around 110,000 clones, about 90% of them with a count of one. Together, the top ten hold around 1.5% of the sample. The sequencing used peripheral blood, collected after pregnancy. These receptor sequences come from a female donor with multiple sclerosis, enrolled in a pregnancy study.

The chain is built from TRBV5-1 and TRBJ2-7; 16 positions match TRBD2. Germline assignment: CDR1 SGHRS and CDR2 YFSETQ. The CDR3 sequence is 18 residues long. With V trimmed by 1 base and J by 4 bases, 8 bases remained unmatched. The DNA of the CDR3 is TGCGCCAGCAGCTTGAGGGGACTAGCGGGAGGGCCGGGATACGAGCAGTACTTC. Its translation: CASSLRGLAGGPGYEQYF.

The genes are TRBV29-1 and TRBJ2-7; 8 bases fit TRBD1. CDR1 and CDR2 from the germline V gene are SQVTM and ANQGSEA. The CDR3 is 12 amino acids. J lost 7 bases, V lost 4 bases, and 6 bases had no gene match. CDR3 region: CSVAQGAGEQYF. CDR3 DNA sequence: TGCAGCGTTGCGCAGGGGGCGGGGGAGCAGTACTTC.

The gene calls are TRBV15 and TRBJ1-2; TRBD1 matches at 7 bases. The CDR3 covers 18 residues. With V trimmed by 6 bases and J by 6 bases, 22 bases remained unmatched. The germline V gene encodes CDR1 LNHNV and CDR2 YYDKDF (reference sequence). CDR3 amino acids: CATRDSESWDSAQDGYTF. Here the CDR3 DNA reads TGTGCCACCAGAGATAGCGAATCTTGGGACAGCGCTCAAGATGGCTACACCTTC.

This chain links TRBV2 with TRBJ2-7; 7 bases are a match to TRBD1. This CDR3 region has 12 residues. With V trimmed by 5 bases and J by 5 bases, 3 bases remained unmatched. Germline V gene data show CDR1 as SNHLY and CDR2 as FYNNEI. The CDR3 spells CASSYRGDEQYF. The CDR3 DNA sequence: TGTGCCAGCAGTTACAGGGGTGACGAGCAGTACTTC. Full variable domain (rest looked up from reference TRBV2 and TRBJ2-7): EPEVTQTPSHQVTQMGQEVILRCVPISNHLYFYWYRQILGQKVEFLVSFYNNEISEKSEIFDDQFSVERPDGSNFTLKIRSTKLEDSAMYFCASSYRGDEQYFGPGTRLTVT.

The chain employs TRBV27 and TRBJ2-7; 15 bases are shared with TRBD2. The CDR3 has 18 residues. Per the germline V gene, CDR1 is MNHEY and CDR2 is SMNVEV (reference sequence). Trimming removed 6 bases from V and 3 bases from J; junction bases left unmatched: 12. CDR3 coding DNA: TGTGCCAGCAGCCCGGGACTAGCGGGAGGTTCAATCTTCTACGAGCAGTACTTC. Translated, it gives CASSPGLAGGSIFYEQYF.

This clone was observed a few times. The chain carries TRBV6-1 and TRBJ1-6; TRBD1 agrees at 8 bases. CDR1 is MNHNS and CDR2 is SASEGT in the germline V gene. The V and J ends lost 6 bases and 10 bases, in that order; junction bases with no gene match: 5. This CDR3 has 13 residues. The CDR3 sequence: CASSGTGQSPLHF. CDR3 DNA sequence: TGTGCCAGCAGCGGGACAGGACAATCACCCCTCCACTTT.

This clone was recorded a few times. The J gene is TRBJ1-6, the V gene TRBV7-9; weak D call: TRBD1 (5 bases). Trimming removed 5 bases from V and 8 bases from J, with 10 bases in between. This CDR3 contains 13 residues. Per germline, CDR1 SEHNR and CDR2 FQNEAQ (reference sequence). This CDR3 reads CASSAQVHSPLHF. In nucleotides, the CDR3 is TGTGCCAGCAGCGCACAGGTCCATTCACCCCTCCACTTT.

Concerning this clone: This sample also contains other DNA sequences that code for the same CDR3. The gene calls are TRBV5-1 and TRBJ1-1, with D perhaps TRBD1 (5 bases). V lost 1 base and J 3 bases, leaving 7 bases between the germline ends. The CDR3 has 13 residues. CDR1 and CDR2 from the germline V gene are SGHRS and YFSETQ. CDR3 sequence (DNA): TGCGCCAGCAGCTTGACAGGCGACACTGAAGCTTTCTTT. Residues: CASSLTGDTEAFF.

V gene TRBV28 combines with J gene TRBJ2-3; 9 bases are shared with TRBD2. V lost 5 bases and J lost 8; bases outside the gene matches: 8. Germline CDR1 is MDHEN and CDR2 is SYDVKM. The CDR3 sequence is 14 residues long. The CDR3 DNA is TGTGCCAGCAGTGCTCCCGGGACTAGCTTTACGCAGTATTTT. This sequence encodes CASSAPGTSFTQYF.

The chain has TRBV6-5 and TRBJ2-6, with D tentatively TRBD2 (5 bases). The CDR3 contains 15 residues. Germline lookup yields CDR1 MNHEY and CDR2 SVGAGI. Trimming removed 4 bases from V and 4 bases from J, with 11 bases in between. CDR3 sequence: CASSFFGVGANVLTF. The CDR3 nucleotides read TGTGCCAGCAGTTTCTTCGGGGTAGGGGCCAACGTCCTGACTTTC.

The V call is TRBV29-1, the J call TRBJ2-7; TRBD1 matches at 7 bases. Germline CDR1 and CDR2: SQVTM and ANQGSEA. The CDR3 spans 11 residues. Trimming removed 6 bases from V and 7 bases from J; junction bases left unmatched: 6. CDR3 coding DNA: TGCAGCGTGGGTGACAGGGCGGAGCAGTACTTC. Translation gives CSVGDRAEQYF.

The chain employs TRBV25-1 and TRBJ2-3, with D tentatively TRBD1 (6 bases). Trimming shortened V by 0 bases and J by 6 bases, and 10 bases separated the two germline ends. The CDR3 is 14 amino acids. Germline V lookup: CDR1 MGHDK, CDR2 SYGVNS. The CDR3 DNA is TGTGCCAGCAGTGAATACAGGGGATTCGATACGCAGTATTTT. Translating gives CASSEYRGFDTQYF.

The V and J genes are TRBV6-6 and TRBJ1-2; D is possibly TRBD1 (5 bases). CDR3 length equals 16 residues. V was trimmed by 0 bases and J by 8 bases, leaving 19 bases between them. Germline CDR1 is MNHNY and CDR2 is SVGAGI (reference sequence). In DNA form, the CDR3 reads TGTGCCAGCAGTTACTCGTTTTCCCAGGGTTTGGAAGGCTACACCTTC. Translation gives CASSYSFSQGLEGYTF.

V usage is TRBV4-2 and J usage is TRBJ1-6; tentative D call: TRBD1 (6 bases). The CDR3 length is 16 residues. Between the trimmed V and J ends, which lost 1 base and 7 bases, there was a span of 14 bases. Germline CDR1 LGHNA, CDR2 YNFKEQ. Here the CDR3 DNA reads TGTGCCAGCAGCCAAGGGGGGGGCGCTAGGAATTCACCCCTCCACTTT. Translation gives CASSQGGGARNSPLHF.

The V call is TRBV5-5, the J call TRBJ1-2; 11 nucleotides agree with TRBD1. This CDR3 spans 14 amino acids. CDR1 and CDR2 (germline): SGHKS, YYEKEE (reference sequence). Trimming took 4 bases from V and 7 from J; bases not matched to a gene: 6. CDR3 sequence (DNA): TGTGCCAGCAGCACCGGACAGGGGGCGGGTGGCTACACCTTC. Amino acids: CASSTGQGAGGYTF.

This clone was observed once. V is TRBV7-9 and J is TRBJ1-2; D remains ambiguous. Trimming stripped 5 bases from V and 4 bases from J, with 11 bases between. The CDR3 runs 13 residues. Germline CDR1 is SEHNR and CDR2 is FQNEAQ (reference sequence). DNA for the CDR3: TGTGCCAGCAGCCCCGGGTCCTTCTATGGCTACACCTTC. Amino acid sequence: CASSPGSFYGYTF. Full variable domain (missing parts from reference TRBV7-9 and TRBJ1-2): DTGVSQNPRHKITKRGQNVTFRCDPISEHNRLYWYRQTLGQGPEFLTYFQNEAQLEKSRLLSDRFSAERPKGSFSTLEIQRTEQGDSAMYLCASSPGSFYGYTFGSGTRLTVV.

The sample holds a few counts of this clone. The genes are TRBV28 and TRBJ2-7; no clear D gene. The germline gives CDR1 MDHEN, CDR2 SYDVKM. V was trimmed by 6 bases and J by 3 bases, leaving 18 bases between them. CDR3 length: 15 amino acids. The CDR3 coding sequence is TGTGCCAGCAGACTCCTGCCAGGCAGTCACTACGAGCAGTACTTC. Encoded protein: CASRLLPGSHYEQYF.

This chain connects TRBV30 to TRBJ2-7; TRBD2 aligns across 11 bases. J lost 4 bases, V lost 8 bases, and 13 bases had no gene match. The CDR3 contains 15 residues. CDR1 is GTSNPN and CDR2 is SVGIG in the germline V gene (reference sequence). DNA for the CDR3: TGTGCCGGGCTCGGGGGGGGGACTAGCGGATACGAGCAGTACTTC. Its translation: CAGLGGGTSGYEQYF.

The chain joins TRBV2 to TRBJ2-2; D is ambiguous. V was pared by 7 bases and J by 3 bases, with 12 bases between. Germline lookup yields CDR1 SNHLY and CDR2 FYNNEI. The CDR3 runs to 14 residues. CDR3 coding DNA: TGTGCCAGCACCTTTTACAGTGACACCGGGGAGCTGTTTTTT. Amino acid sequence: CASTFYSDTGELFF.

V and J are TRBV5-1 and TRBJ1-1; D might be TRBD1 (5 bases). Per germline, CDR1 SGHRS and CDR2 YFSETQ. Trimming left V 0 bases short and J 1 base short, with 10 bases between. The CDR3 is 15 amino acids. CDR3 residues: CASSLGYTGNTEAFF. The CDR3 coding sequence is TGCGCCAGCAGCTTGGGGTACACAGGGAACACTGAAGCTTTCTTT. Based on the CDR3 plus reference TRBV5-1 and TRBJ1-1, the full variable domain is KAGVTQTPRYLIKTRGQQVTLSCSPISGHRSVSWYQQTPGQGLQFLFEYFSETQRNKGNFPGRFSGRQFSNSRSEMNVSTLELGDSALYLCASSLGYTGNTEAFFGQGTRLTVV.

The chain has TRBV7-3 and TRBJ2-1; 11 nucleotides agree with TRBD2. Germline values: CDR1 SGHTA, CDR2 FQGTGA. The CDR3 length is 16 residues. V gave up 5 bases and J gave up 6 bases; unmatched junction bases: 9. CDR3 sequence: CASSPGTSGLGNEQFF. CDR3 nucleotides: TGTGCCAGCAGCCCCGGGACTAGCGGCTTGGGCAATGAGCAGTTCTTC.